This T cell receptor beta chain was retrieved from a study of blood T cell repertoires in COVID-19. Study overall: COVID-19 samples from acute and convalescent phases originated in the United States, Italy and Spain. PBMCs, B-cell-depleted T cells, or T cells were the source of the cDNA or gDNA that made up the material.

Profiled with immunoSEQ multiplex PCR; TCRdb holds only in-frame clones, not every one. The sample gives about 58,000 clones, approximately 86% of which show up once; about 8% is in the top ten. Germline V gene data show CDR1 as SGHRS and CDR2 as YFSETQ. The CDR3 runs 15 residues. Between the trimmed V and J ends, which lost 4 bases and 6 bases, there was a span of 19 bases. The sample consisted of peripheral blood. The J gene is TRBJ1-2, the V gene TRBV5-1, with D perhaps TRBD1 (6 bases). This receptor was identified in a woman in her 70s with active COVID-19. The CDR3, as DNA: TGCGCCAGCAGCACCGGGACACCTAGGGCGGATGGCTACACCTTC. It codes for CASSTGTPRADGYTF.